This T cell receptor (beta chain) stems from a study of fetal regulatory T cell absence and autoimmunity. The wider study: The IPEX patients lacked clinical diabetes but had exocrine pancreas autoimmunity. Study outcomes and limitations: Pancreas TCRs were oligoclonally enriched versus cord blood, some clones over 80-fold. Pancreas and cord blood did not differ much in TRB family usage.

Germline CDR1 and CDR2: SGHVS and FQNEAQ. This CDR3 is 15 amino acids long. The ends lost 2 bases at V and 5 bases at J; junction bases unmatched: 4. On this clone: Its antigen is undetermined.

Assay used: immunoSEQ multiplex PCR; TCRdb lists only in-frame clones, some missing. Of some 44,000 clones in the sample, roughly 83% were seen once. The genes are TRBV7-8 and TRBJ2-3; the match to TRBD2 covers 10 bases. This receptor was identified in a newborn boy with IPEX syndrome. The sequencing input was cord blood. The CDR3 coding sequence is TGTGCCAGCAGCTTACAAGCGGGGGGGCGAGATACGCAGTATTTT. It codes for CASSLQAGGRDTQYF.